The next 20 T cell receptor beta chains were all read from a single sample in a study of blood T cell repertoires in COVID-19. This table comes from immunoSEQ multiplex PCR, and its TCRdb copy is limited to in-frame clones, with some not included. The sample carries around 100,000 clones, approximately 89% recorded once. Sequenced: peripheral blood. All receptors come from a woman under 40 with acute or convalescent COVID-19.

The chain has TRBV19 and TRBJ2-1; a possible D gene is TRBD1 (5 bases). V gave up 7 bases and J gave up 2 bases, with 12 bases separating them. Germline V gene sequence: CDR1 LNHDA, CDR2 SQIVND (reference sequence). This CDR3 spans 14 amino acids. The CDR3 sequence is CASKADRAYNEQFF. CDR3 DNA sequence: TGTGCCAGTAAGGCCGACAGAGCCTACAATGAGCAGTTCTTC.

This clone appeared a single time. The J gene is TRBJ2-1, the V gene TRBV27; the match to TRBD1 covers 7 bases. Trimming at V came to 3 bases and at J to 9 bases, leaving 17 bases not matched to a gene. CDR3 length: 17 residues. Per the germline V gene, CDR1 is MNHEY and CDR2 is SMNVEV (reference sequence). The CDR3 here is CASSFSPTMDRKGEQFF. The CDR3 coding sequence is TGTGCCAGCAGTTTCTCCCCTACTATGGACAGGAAAGGTGAGCAGTTCTTC.

The chain employs TRBV2 and TRBJ1-1; a weak D match, TRBD1 (5 bases). Per germline, CDR1 SNHLY and CDR2 FYNNEI. The V end lost 4 bases, the J end lost 10 bases, and 10 bases lay between the germline ends. This CDR3 is 11 amino acids long. CDR3 protein: CASSVRVGAFF. The CDR3, as DNA: TGTGCCAGCAGTGTCAGGGTCGGAGCTTTCTTT.

This rearrangement joins TRBV7-3 to TRBJ2-1, with 9 bases identical to TRBD2. The germline V gene has CDR1 SGHTA and CDR2 FQGTGA. After removal of 6 bases from V and 4 bases from J, the junction contained 7 bases not matched to a gene. This CDR3 has 15 amino acids. CDR3: CASSPGTSPYNEQFF. The CDR3 nucleotides read TGTGCCAGCAGTCCCGGGACTAGCCCGTACAATGAGCAGTTCTTC. Combining the CDR3 with reference TRBV7-3 and TRBJ2-1 gives the whole variable domain GAGVSQTPSNKVTEKGKYVELRCDPISGHTALYWYRQSLGQGPEFLIYFQGTGAADDSGLPNDRFFAVRPEGSVSTLKIQRTERGDSAVYLCASSPGTSPYNEQFFGPGTRLTVL.

This clone is a singleton in its sample. The V call is TRBV9, the J call TRBJ2-3; a weak D match, TRBD2 (6 bases). Germline V gives CDR1 SGDLS, CDR2 YYNGEE. The CDR3 consists of 14 residues. Trimming left V 0 bases short and J 4 bases short, with 9 bases between. The CDR3 bases are TGTGCCAGCAGCGTAGCCTCGGGGGCAGATACGCAGTATTTT. It translates to CASSVASGADTQYF. The full variable domain, rest sourced from reference TRBV9 and TRBJ2-3, is DSGVTQTPKHLITATGQRVTLRCSPRSGDLSVYWYQQSLDQGLQFLIQYYNGEERAKGNILERFSAQQFPDLHSELNLSSLELGDSALYFCASSVASGADTQYFGPGTRLTVL.

The chain combines TRBV18 with TRBJ2-7, with 8 bases aligning to TRBD2. This CDR3 has 16 residues. The junction had 13 bases not matched to a gene; V was cut back by 2 bases and J by 7 bases. Germline V gives CDR1 KGHSH, CDR2 LQKENI. For the CDR3, the DNA is TGTGCCAGCTCACCAATAACAGGAGGAGCGGGGGCAGAGCAGTACTTC. Its protein product is CASSPITGGAGAEQYF.

The chain joins TRBV27 to TRBJ1-5; tentative D call: TRBD1 (5 bases). Trimming pared 3 bases from V and 6 bases from J, leaving 15 bases between. Germline V gives CDR1 MNHEY, CDR2 SMNVEV (reference sequence). The CDR3 runs 15 residues. CDR3: CASSFLGGGIQPQHF. CDR3 in DNA: TGTGCCAGCAGTTTTCTGGGGGGAGGAATTCAGCCCCAGCATTTT.

The rearrangement uses TRBV10-2 and TRBJ1-1; no clear D. CDR1 and CDR2 from the germline V gene are WSHSY and SAAADI. V was shortened by 5 bases and J by 2 bases, with 9 bases between the two germline ends. CDR3 length: 13 amino acids. The CDR3 region has the DNA TGCGCCAGCAGTCCGACACCTAACACTGAAGCTTTCTTT. This gives the protein CASSPTPNTEAFF.

The V call is TRBV2, the J call TRBJ2-3, with D possibly TRBD2 on 5 matching bases. The CDR3 has 16 amino acids. Germline V gene sequence: CDR1 SNHLY, CDR2 FYNNEI. Trimming shortened V by 4 bases and J by 1 base, and 15 bases separated the two germline ends. CDR3 DNA: TGTGCCAGCAGTGGAGAAGGAGGAGGCCGCACAGATACGCAGTATTTT. It translates to CASSGEGGGRTDTQYF.

V usage is TRBV3-1 (or the pseudogene TRBV3-2) and J usage is TRBJ2-7; TRBD2 might be the D (5 bases). The germline V gene encodes CDR1 LGHDT and CDR2 YNNKEL (reference sequence). CDR3 size: 14 residues. V gave up 0 bases and J gave up 1 base, with 7 bases separating them. CDR3 in DNA: TGTGCCAGCAGCCAAGAATGGGAGTCCTACGAGCAGTACTTC. The encoded protein is CASSQEWESYEQYF.

This chain uses TRBV10-1 with TRBJ2-3, with a weak D call TRBD2 (5 bases). The germline gives CDR1 WNHNN, CDR2 SYGVQD (reference sequence). V lost 6 bases, J lost 4 bases, and 14 bases lay in between. CDR3 length: 14 residues. The CDR3 region has the DNA TGCGCCAGCAGCCCTCCAGACTACGCAGATACGCAGTATTTT. Translated, it gives CASSPPDYADTQYF.

The chain recombines TRBV4-1 with TRBJ2-1; TRBD2 matches at 9 bases. CDR1 is MGHRA and CDR2 is YSYEKL in the germline V gene. Trimming cost V 6 bases and J 9 bases; bases outside gene matches: 12. The CDR3 is made up of 15 amino acids. CDR3 in amino acids: CASSRPGTSLLEQFF. CDR3 bases: TGCGCCAGCAGTCGCCCCGGGACTAGCTTGCTTGAGCAGTTCTTC.

This clone was found once. The gene calls are TRBV28 and TRBJ1-1; D possibly corresponds to TRBD1 (5 bases). Germline CDR1 and CDR2: MDHEN and SYDVKM. This CDR3 spans 18 amino acids. The V gene lost 5 bases and the J gene lost 1 base, with 23 bases spanning the gap. CDR3 protein: CASSLRRRQTWANTEAFF. The CDR3 bases are TGTGCCAGCAGTCTCCGACGCCGACAGACCTGGGCGAACACTGAAGCTTTCTTT. The variable domain in full, completed from reference TRBV28 and TRBJ1-1, reads DVKVTQSSRYLVKRTGEKVFLECVQDMDHENMFWYRQDPGLGLRLIYFSYDVKMKEKGDIPEGYSVSREKKERFSLILESASTNQTSMYLCASSLRRRQTWANTEAFFGQGTRLTVV.

The CDR3: CAWSVGRNRGGHTEAFF. The CDR3 nucleotides read TGTGCCTGGAGTGTAGGGCGCAATAGGGGGGGGCACACTGAAGCTTTCTTT. The chain recombines TRBV30 with TRBJ1-1, with D possibly being TRBD1 (6 bases). V was pared by 0 bases and J by 3 bases, with 20 bases between. Germline V gives CDR1 GTSNPN, CDR2 SVGIG (reference sequence). The CDR3 extends over 17 amino acids. Full variable domain (remainder filled in from reference TRBV30 and TRBJ1-1): SQTIHQWPATLVQPVGSPLSLECTVEGTSNPNLYWYRQAAGRGLQLLFYSVGIGQISSEVPQNLSASRPQDRQFILSSKKLLLSDSGFYLCAWSVGRNRGGHTEAFFGQGTRLTVV.

This clone has just a few counts. The rearrangement links TRBV3-1 (or the pseudogene TRBV3-2) to TRBJ1-6; D possibly corresponds to TRBD1 (6 bases). There are 16 residues in the CDR3. Trimming removed 0 bases from V and 7 bases from J, with 13 bases in between. The V gene's germline CDR1 is LGHDT and CDR2 YNNKEL (reference sequence). CDR3 protein: CASSQDPGVQNSPLHF. CDR3 coding DNA: TGTGCCAGCAGCCAAGACCCAGGGGTGCAGAATTCACCCCTCCACTTT.

The chain has TRBV5-1 and TRBJ2-1; possible D gene TRBD2, 6 bases. This CDR3 has 15 residues. Germline CDR1 is SGHRS and CDR2 is YFSETQ. The V end lost 4 bases, the J end lost 8 bases, and 19 bases lay between the germline ends. In DNA form, the CDR3 reads TGCGCCAGCAGCGTCAGCGGGTCCCCGGTCGATGAGCAGTTCTTC. It translates to CASSVSGSPVDEQFF.

The rearrangement links TRBV27 to TRBJ2-3; possible D gene TRBD2, 6 bases. CDR3 length: 16 residues. Germline V gene sequence: CDR1 MNHEY, CDR2 SMNVEV (reference sequence). The germline V and J ends were trimmed by 2 bases and 1 base, with 13 bases remaining between them. This CDR3 is CASSLPGGGRTDTQYF. The CDR3 nucleotides read TGTGCCAGCAGTTTACCCGGGGGAGGACGCACAGATACGCAGTATTTT.

The V call is TRBV25-1, the J call TRBJ1-2, with D perhaps matching TRBD1 (6 bases). This CDR3 is 11 amino acids long. Trimming took off 5 bases at V and 5 bases at J, with 6 bases between the two ends. The germline CDR1 and CDR2 sequences are MGHDK and SYGVNS. CDR3 coding DNA: TGTGCCAGCAGTACAGGGTATGGCTACACCTTC. Its protein is CASSTGYGYTF.

This chain links TRBV28 with TRBJ1-1, with D maybe TRBD1 (5 bases). Germline V lookup: CDR1 MDHEN, CDR2 SYDVKM. The CDR3 runs to 14 residues. V lost 7 bases and J 4 bases, leaving 16 bases between the germline ends. Written as DNA, the CDR3 is TGTGCCAGCACCCTACCACAGGATGGCACTGAAGCTTTCTTT. This sequence encodes CASTLPQDGTEAFF.

The chain employs TRBV6-6 and TRBJ2-7, with D uncertain. Trimming shortened V by 10 bases and J by 3 bases, and 19 bases separated the two germline ends. Germline CDR1 and CDR2: MNHNY and SVGAGI (reference sequence). This CDR3 has 14 amino acids. CDR3 sequence (DNA): TGTGCCACCCAAGGTCGGGTGAAAGACTACGAGCAGTACTTC. As protein: CATQGRVKDYEQYF.